This T cell receptor beta chain originates from a study of blood T cells in healthy people across ages. Study-wide findings and caveats: Strong correlation was found linking TCR beta diversity to naive T cell percentage. It was held that diversity estimates obtained from one million T cells represented underestimates. Long-lived and aged donors differed, with more naive CD4+ cells and higher diversity in the long-lived.

Then a second PCR, running roughly 6 to 12 cycles, was carried out with a sample-barcoded 5' primer and a J-beta primer mix. TCRdb re-derived calls from the 5' RACE reads in MiXCR, one entry per CDR3 protein. Among about 1,400,000 distinct CDR3 sequences, 42% were seen once, and the ten largest hold 7% to 9%. Germline-derived CDR1 and CDR2 are MDHEN and SYDVKM. CDR3 length equals 10 residues. The V end was cut by 8 bases, the J end by 2 bases, with 3 bases between. Concerning this clonotype itself: Its antigen is still unknown.

The V gene is TRBV28, the J gene TRBJ2-5; D gene unclear. The TCR originated in a woman younger than 35 in good health. What was sequenced was blood. CDR3 bases: TGTGCCAGCTATCAAGAGACCCAGTACTTC. It is translated as CASYQETQYF.